This TCR beta chain emerged from a study of blood T cell repertoires in COVID-19. Study-level background: Researchers got acute and convalescent COVID-19 samples from the United States, Italy and Spain. Sources were T cells, B-cell-depleted T cells, or PBMCs; the material itself was cDNA or gDNA.

This clone was observed a single time. Per the study methods: Reference gene primers were amplified, and this amplification served to estimate nucleated cell counts. The table came from immunoSEQ multiplex PCR; TCRdb's copy has only in-frame clones and leaves some out. The V and J calls and clone size were taken over from that table, and D and trimming were inferred from the DNA. The top ten hold 9.8% of the sample, which has about 18,000 clones, roughly 90% seen once. Between the trimmed V and J ends, which lost 4 bases and 0 bases, there was a span of 10 bases. CDR1 is SEHNR, CDR2 FQNEAQ, per germline (reference sequence). The CDR3 runs 15 residues.

The sequence was obtained from a man aged 40-49 years with active COVID-19. The gene calls are TRBV7-9 and TRBJ1-3; no clear D gene. Material: peripheral blood. The CDR3 loop reads CASSSSINSGNTIYF. For the CDR3, the DNA is TGTGCCAGCAGCTCCTCTATTAACTCTGGAAACACCATATATTTT.